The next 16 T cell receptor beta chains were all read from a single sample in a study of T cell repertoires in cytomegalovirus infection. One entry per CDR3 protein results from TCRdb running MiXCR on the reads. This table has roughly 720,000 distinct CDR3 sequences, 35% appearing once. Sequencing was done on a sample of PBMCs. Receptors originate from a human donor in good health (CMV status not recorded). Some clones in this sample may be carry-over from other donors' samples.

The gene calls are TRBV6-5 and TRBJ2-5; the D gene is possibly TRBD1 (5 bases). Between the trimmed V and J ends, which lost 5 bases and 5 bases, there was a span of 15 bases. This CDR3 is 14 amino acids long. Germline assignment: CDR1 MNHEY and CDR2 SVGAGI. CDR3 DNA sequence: TGTGCCAGCAGTAACAACAGGAATCAGGAGACCCAGTACTTC. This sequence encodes CASSNNRNQETQYF.

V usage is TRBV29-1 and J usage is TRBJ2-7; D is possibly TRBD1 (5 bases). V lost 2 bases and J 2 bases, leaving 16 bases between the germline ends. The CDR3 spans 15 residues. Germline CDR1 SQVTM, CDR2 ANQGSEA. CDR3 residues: CSVESRQTTTYEQYF. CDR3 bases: TGCAGCGTTGAATCGAGACAGACAACAACCTACGAGCAGTACTTC.

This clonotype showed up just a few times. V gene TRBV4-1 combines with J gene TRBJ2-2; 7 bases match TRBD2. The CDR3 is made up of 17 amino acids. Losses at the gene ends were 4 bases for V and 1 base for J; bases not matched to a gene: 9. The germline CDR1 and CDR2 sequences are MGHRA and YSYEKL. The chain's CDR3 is CASSPAPTSRNTGELFF. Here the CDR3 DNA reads TGCGCCAGCAGCCCAGCGCCGACTAGCCGGAACACCGGGGAGCTGTTTTTT.

The CDR3 is CASSFDSEQFF. For the CDR3, the DNA is TGTGCCAGCAGCTTTGATAGTGAGCAGTTCTTC. The chain is built from TRBV7-4 and TRBJ2-1; D gene ambiguous. Trimming shortened V by 3 bases and J by 9 bases, and 6 bases separated the two germline ends. This CDR3 has 11 amino acids. Germline assignment: CDR1 SGHVT and CDR2 SQSDAQ.

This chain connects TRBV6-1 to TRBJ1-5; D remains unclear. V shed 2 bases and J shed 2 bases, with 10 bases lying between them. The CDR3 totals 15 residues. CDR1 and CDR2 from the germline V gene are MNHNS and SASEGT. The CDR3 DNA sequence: TGTGCCAGCAGTGAATGGGTGGGAGGCAATCAGCCCCAGCATTTT. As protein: CASSEWVGGNQPQHF.

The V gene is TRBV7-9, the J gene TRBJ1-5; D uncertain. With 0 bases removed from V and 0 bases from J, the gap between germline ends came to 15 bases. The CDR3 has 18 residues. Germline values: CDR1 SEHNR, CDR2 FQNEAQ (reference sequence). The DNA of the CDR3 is TGTGCCAGCAGCTTAGCGAGGTCCGGAGACAATAGCAATCAGCCCCAGCATTTT. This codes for CASSLARSGDNSNQPQHF.

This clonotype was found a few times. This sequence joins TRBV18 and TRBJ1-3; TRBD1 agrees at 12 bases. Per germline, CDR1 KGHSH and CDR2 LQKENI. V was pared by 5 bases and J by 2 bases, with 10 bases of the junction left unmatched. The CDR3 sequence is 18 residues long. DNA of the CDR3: TGTGCCAGCTCAGCCGGGACAGGGGGCCACCAAACTGGAAACACCATATATTTT. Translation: CASSAGTGGHQTGNTIYF.

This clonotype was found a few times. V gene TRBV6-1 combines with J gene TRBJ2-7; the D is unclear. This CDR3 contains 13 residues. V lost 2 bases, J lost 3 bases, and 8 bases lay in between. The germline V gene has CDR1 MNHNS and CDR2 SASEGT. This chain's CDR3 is CASSELMDYEQYF. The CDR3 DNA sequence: TGTGCCAGCAGTGAACTTATGGACTACGAGCAGTACTTC.

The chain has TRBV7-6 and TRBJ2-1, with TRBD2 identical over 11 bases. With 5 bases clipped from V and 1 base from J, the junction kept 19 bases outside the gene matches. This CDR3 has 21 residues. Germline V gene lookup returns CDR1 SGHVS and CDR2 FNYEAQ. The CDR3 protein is CASSPGLAGTKRGGSYNEQFF. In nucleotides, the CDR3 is TGTGCCAGCAGCCCAGGACTAGCGGGCACCAAGAGGGGAGGGTCCTACAATGAGCAGTTCTTC.

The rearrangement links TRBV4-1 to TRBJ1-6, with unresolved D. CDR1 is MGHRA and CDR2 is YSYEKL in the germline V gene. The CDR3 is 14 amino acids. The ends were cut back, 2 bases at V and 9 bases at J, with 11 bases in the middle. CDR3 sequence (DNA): TGCGCCAGCAGCCAATTTGACGGGCGTTCACCCCTCCACTTT. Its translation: CASSQFDGRSPLHF.

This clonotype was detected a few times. The CDR3 is CASRTGYLYGYTF. CDR3 nucleotides: TGTGCCAGTAGGACAGGGTACCTCTATGGCTACACCTTC. The chain uses TRBV19 and TRBJ1-2; 7 positions agree with TRBD1. J was trimmed by 4 bases and V by 6 bases; bases with no gene match: 5. CDR1 is LNHDA and CDR2 is SQIVND in the germline V gene (reference sequence). CDR3 length: 13 residues.

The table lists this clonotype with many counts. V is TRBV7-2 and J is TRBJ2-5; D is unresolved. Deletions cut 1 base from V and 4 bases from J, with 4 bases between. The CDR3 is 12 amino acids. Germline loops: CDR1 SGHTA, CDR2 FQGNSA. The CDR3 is CASSLGTETQYF. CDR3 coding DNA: TGTGCCAGCAGCTTAGGGACAGAGACCCAGTACTTC. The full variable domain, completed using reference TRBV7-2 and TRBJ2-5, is GAGVSQSPSNKVTEKGKDVELRCDPISGHTALYWYRQSLGQGLEFLIYFQGNSAPDKSGLPSDRFSAERTGGSVSTLTIQRTQQEDSAVYLCASSLGTETQYFGPGTRLLVL.

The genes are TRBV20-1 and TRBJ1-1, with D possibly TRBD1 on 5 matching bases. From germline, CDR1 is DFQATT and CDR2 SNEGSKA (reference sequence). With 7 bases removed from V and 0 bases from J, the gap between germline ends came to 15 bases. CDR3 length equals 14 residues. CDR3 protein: CSGSAGRMNTEAFF. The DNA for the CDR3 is TGCAGTGGTTCGGCGGGACGGATGAACACTGAAGCTTTCTTT.

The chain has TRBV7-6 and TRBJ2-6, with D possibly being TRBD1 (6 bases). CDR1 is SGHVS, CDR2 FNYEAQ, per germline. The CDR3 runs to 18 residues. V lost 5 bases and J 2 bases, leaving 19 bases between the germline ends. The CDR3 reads CASSLRTETFAGANVLTF. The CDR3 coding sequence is TGTGCCAGCAGCCTTAGGACAGAGACCTTCGCTGGGGCCAACGTCCTGACTTTC.

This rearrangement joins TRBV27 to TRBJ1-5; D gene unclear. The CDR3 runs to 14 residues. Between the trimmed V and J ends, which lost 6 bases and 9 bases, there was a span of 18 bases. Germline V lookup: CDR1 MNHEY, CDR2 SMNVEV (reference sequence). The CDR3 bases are TGTGCCAGCAGCCCCAATGGTAGGGCTCGGCCCCAGCATTTT. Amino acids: CASSPNGRARPQHF.

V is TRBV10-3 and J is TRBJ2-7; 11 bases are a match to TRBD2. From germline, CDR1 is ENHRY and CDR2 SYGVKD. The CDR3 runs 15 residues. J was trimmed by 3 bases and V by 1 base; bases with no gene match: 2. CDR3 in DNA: TGTGCCATCAGTGAGTGGGGACTAGCGGACTACGAGCAGTACTTC. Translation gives CAISEWGLADYEQYF.